The rows below give T cell receptor beta chains drawn from one sample of a study of T cells in Graves' hyperthyroidism and ophthalmopathy. One entry per CDR3 protein results from TCRdb running MiXCR on the multiplex PCR reads. The sample contains some 600,000 distinct CDR3 sequences, 11% to 15% of which appear only once. Source material: blood. These receptors were collected from a woman aged 30 to 39 with Graves' hyperthyroidism that later progressed to Graves' ophthalmopathy. The CDR3 runs from the conserved cysteine through the conserved F or W. The D gene is left open where the match is weak. Some rows mark clone size as missing; the rest say once, few, many or name a class of expanded clone.

CDR3nt: TGCAGTGCTAGAGGTTTAAAGCGGGGGGAGAACACCGGGGAGCTGTTTTTT; CDR3aa: CSARGLKRGENTGELFF; d_gene: TRBD2; j_gene: TRBJ2-2; v_gene: TRBV20-1; len: 17; abundance: NA
CDR3nt: TGTGCCAGCAGCTTAGGATATTCAGGGGGAAAAGAGACCCAGTACTTC; CDR3aa: CASSLGYSGGKETQYF; d_gene: TRBD1; j_gene: TRBJ2-5; v_gene: TRBV11-3; len: 16; abundance: NA
CDR3nt: TGTGCCAGCAGCTGGGATCAGGGGGAAAAACTGTTTTTT; CDR3aa: CASSWDQGEKLFF; d_gene: NA; j_gene: TRBJ1-4; v_gene: TRBV7-9; len: 13; abundance: many
CDR3nt: TGTGCCAGCTACACCTCGACAGGGGGGAGAAACACTGAAGCTTTCTTT; CDR3aa: CASYTSTGGRNTEAFF; d_gene: TRBD1; j_gene: TRBJ1-1; v_gene: TRBV6-1; len: 16; abundance: NA
CDR3nt: TGTGCCAGCATCAAAGAGGCCTCTTGGACACCGAACACTGAAGCTTTCTTT; CDR3aa: CASIKEASWTPNTEAFF; d_gene: NA; j_gene: TRBJ1-1; v_gene: TRBV11-2; len: 17; abundance: many
CDR3nt: TGTGCCAGCAGCCAAGATGGGCAGCTCTCCTACGAGCAGTACTTC; CDR3aa: CASSQDGQLSYEQYF; d_gene: NA; j_gene: TRBJ2-7; v_gene: TRBV3-1; len: 15; abundance: few
CDR3nt: TGCGCCAGCAGCCCGTCCAAGACTAGCGGGAGTTACGAGCAGTACTTC; CDR3aa: CASSPSKTSGSYEQYF; d_gene: TRBD2; j_gene: TRBJ2-7; v_gene: TRBV4-1; len: 16; abundance: few
CDR3nt: TGTGCCAGCAGTCCAAGACAGGGTGGCCTCACAGATACGCAGTATTTT; CDR3aa: CASSPRQGGLTDTQYF; d_gene: TRBD1; j_gene: TRBJ2-3; v_gene: TRBV28; len: 16; abundance: many
CDR3nt: TGTGCCAGCAGCCTGGGAGGGAGGGCCGCCGGGGAGCTGTTTTTT; CDR3aa: CASSLGGRAAGELFF; d_gene: TRBD2; j_gene: TRBJ2-2; v_gene: TRBV27; len: 15; abundance: NA
CDR3nt: TGTGCCAGTAATCAAAGGAGAGATAGCAATCAGCCCCAGCATTTT; CDR3aa: CASNQRRDSNQPQHF; d_gene: NA; j_gene: TRBJ1-5; v_gene: TRBV19; len: 15; abundance: many
CDR3nt: TGTGCCAGCAGCTCCATCGATTGGGATACGCAGTATTTT; CDR3aa: CASSSIDWDTQYF; d_gene: NA; j_gene: TRBJ2-3; v_gene: TRBV7-2; len: 13; abundance: many
CDR3nt: TGTGCCAGCAGCTTTGGACTAATACACAATGAGCAGTTCTTC; CDR3aa: CASSFGLIHNEQFF; d_gene: NA; j_gene: TRBJ2-1; v_gene: TRBV11-3; len: 14; abundance: many
CDR3nt: TGTGCCAGCGGCCAAGATGGGACAACACAGTACTTC; CDR3aa: CASGQDGTTQYF; d_gene: NA; j_gene: TRBJ2-5; v_gene: TRBV14; len: 12; abundance: NA
CDR3nt: TGTGCCAGCAGTTCCCCCAGGGGAGCTAACTATGGCTACACCTTC; CDR3aa: CASSSPRGANYGYTF; d_gene: NA; j_gene: TRBJ1-2; v_gene: TRBV12-3/TRBV12-4; len: 15; abundance: many
CDR3nt: TGTGCCAGCAGCCATCAACCGGGACAAATATACAATGAGCAGTTCTTC; CDR3aa: CASSHQPGQIYNEQFF; d_gene: NA; j_gene: TRBJ2-1; v_gene: TRBV6-2/TRBV6-3; len: 16; abundance: NA
CDR3nt: TGTGCCAGCAGTCCGTCCCCAGCGGGGGGGGGAGATACGCAGTATTTT; CDR3aa: CASSPSPAGGGDTQYF; d_gene: TRBD2; j_gene: TRBJ2-3; v_gene: TRBV6-2/TRBV6-3; len: 16; abundance: many
CDR3nt: TGTGCCAGTAGTTGGCGGGGGGCGAACACTGAAGCTTTCTTT; CDR3aa: CASSWRGANTEAFF; d_gene: NA; j_gene: TRBJ1-1; v_gene: TRBV19; len: 14; abundance: few
CDR3nt: TGTGCCAGCAGCCCTTATGCTGACAGTGTATATGGCTACACCTTC; CDR3aa: CASSPYADSVYGYTF; d_gene: NA; j_gene: TRBJ1-2; v_gene: TRBV5-4; len: 15; abundance: NA
CDR3nt: TGCAGTGCCCCGAGGGACTCCCAAGAGACCCAGTACTTC; CDR3aa: CSAPRDSQETQYF; d_gene: NA; j_gene: TRBJ2-5; v_gene: TRBV20-1; len: 13; abundance: many
CDR3nt: TGCAGTGCTAGATTAGGAACACAGGACACTGAAGCTTTCTTT; CDR3aa: CSARLGTQDTEAFF; d_gene: NA; j_gene: TRBJ1-1; v_gene: TRBV20-1; len: 14; abundance: many
CDR3nt: TGTGCCATCAGTGAGGGGGCAGGGAGGAACACTGAAGCTTTCTTT; CDR3aa: CAISEGAGRNTEAFF; d_gene: NA; j_gene: TRBJ1-1; v_gene: TRBV10-3; len: 15; abundance: many
CDR3nt: TGTGCCAGCAGTTGGGTACGGAACACTGAAGCTTTCTTT; CDR3aa: CASSWVRNTEAFF; d_gene: NA; j_gene: TRBJ1-1; v_gene: TRBV12-3/TRBV12-4; len: 13; abundance: many
CDR3nt: TGTGCCAGCAGCTCCGGACTAGCGGGGGACGGAGAGACCCAGTACTTC; CDR3aa: CASSSGLAGDGETQYF; d_gene: TRBD2; j_gene: TRBJ2-5; v_gene: TRBV7-9; len: 16; abundance: many
CDR3nt: TGCGCCAGCAGCTTCAAGGGCTCGATCACAGATACGCAGTATTTT; CDR3aa: CASSFKGSITDTQYF; d_gene: NA; j_gene: TRBJ2-3; v_gene: TRBV5-1; len: 15; abundance: many
CDR3nt: TGTGCCAGCACCCTACTGGACCGGCAGAACACTGAAGCTTTCTTT; CDR3aa: CASTLLDRQNTEAFF; d_gene: NA; j_gene: TRBJ1-1; v_gene: TRBV7-9; len: 15; abundance: NA
CDR3nt: TGTGCCAGCAGCATGGAGGCTAGCGGGAGGGTTTACAATGAGCAGTTCTTC; CDR3aa: CASSMEASGRVYNEQFF; d_gene: TRBD2; j_gene: TRBJ2-1; v_gene: TRBV7-3; len: 17; abundance: NA
CDR3nt: TGTGCCAGCAGCTGGGACAGGGGGCGCAGGTCGGAGACCCAGTACTTC; CDR3aa: CASSWDRGRRSETQYF; d_gene: TRBD1; j_gene: TRBJ2-5; v_gene: TRBV7-2; len: 16; abundance: NA
CDR3nt: TGTGCCAGCAGCCACGGACTAGCGGGAGTTGGGGAGCAGTTCTTC; CDR3aa: CASSHGLAGVGEQFF; d_gene: TRBD2; j_gene: TRBJ2-1; v_gene: TRBV12-3/TRBV12-4; len: 15; abundance: NA
CDR3nt: TGTGCCAGCTCACCACCCTCAACACCGGACAGAAAGGCCCAGTACTTC; CDR3aa: CASSPPSTPDRKAQYF; d_gene: NA; j_gene: TRBJ2-5; v_gene: TRBV18; len: 16; abundance: many
CDR3nt: TGTGCCAGCAGCCGTATTTCTAACCGGTGGGAGACCCAGTACTTC; CDR3aa: CASSRISNRWETQYF; d_gene: NA; j_gene: TRBJ2-5; v_gene: TRBV14; len: 15; abundance: many
CDR3nt: TGTGCCAGCAGCCATTTGACTCAGGGACCGGCAGAGACCCAGTACTTC; CDR3aa: CASSHLTQGPAETQYF; d_gene: NA; j_gene: TRBJ2-5; v_gene: TRBV9; len: 16; abundance: many
CDR3nt: TGCGCCAGCAGCTGGGAGGGGTCAGGCCCTGAAAAACTGTTTTTT; CDR3aa: CASSWEGSGPEKLFF; d_gene: NA; j_gene: TRBJ1-4; v_gene: TRBV5-1; len: 15; abundance: NA
CDR3nt: TGTGCCAGCAGCCAGTGGACAGGGGGAACCTACGAGCAGTACTTC; CDR3aa: CASSQWTGGTYEQYF; d_gene: TRBD1; j_gene: TRBJ2-7; v_gene: TRBV14; len: 15; abundance: many
CDR3nt: TGCAGTGCTAGAGATGGACCCGAGCAGTACTTC; CDR3aa: CSARDGPEQYF; d_gene: NA; j_gene: TRBJ2-7; v_gene: TRBV20-1; len: 11; abundance: few
CDR3nt: TGTGCCAGCAGTTTCCGTGGGGGGGATCAGTCCCAGCATTTT; CDR3aa: CASSFRGGDQSQHF; d_gene: NA; j_gene: TRBJ1-5; v_gene: TRBV28; len: 14; abundance: few
CDR3nt: TGTGCCAGCAGTCAATCAACCGGGACAGGCCGGGACACTGAAGCTTTCTTT; CDR3aa: CASSQSTGTGRDTEAFF; d_gene: TRBD1; j_gene: TRBJ1-1; v_gene: TRBV28; len: 17; abundance: many
CDR3nt: TGTGCCTGTGCGGGGGCCTGGACGGATGAGCAGTTCTTC; CDR3aa: CACAGAWTDEQFF; d_gene: NA; j_gene: TRBJ2-1; v_gene: TRBV2; len: 13; abundance: many
CDR3nt: TGTGCCAGCAGCGATAGCGGGAGGGCATACGATGAGCAGTTCTTC; CDR3aa: CASSDSGRAYDEQFF; d_gene: TRBD2; j_gene: TRBJ2-1; v_gene: TRBV9; len: 15; abundance: few
CDR3nt: TGCAGTGCTGGGCTTAATGCTGAAGCTTTCTTT; CDR3aa: CSAGLNAEAFF; d_gene: NA; j_gene: TRBJ1-1; v_gene: TRBV20-1; len: 11; abundance: NA
CDR3nt: TGTGCCAGCAGAAACCCGACAGGGATTCGCAACGAGCAGTACTTC; CDR3aa: CASRNPTGIRNEQYF; d_gene: TRBD1; j_gene: TRBJ2-7; v_gene: TRBV2; len: 15; abundance: NA
CDR3nt: TGTGCCAGCAGCTCTCCTGCGGAATTTTTATGGTCCGGGGAGCTGTTTTTT; CDR3aa: CASSSPAEFLWSGELFF; d_gene: NA; j_gene: TRBJ2-2; v_gene: TRBV7-9; len: 17; abundance: few
CDR3nt: TGTGCCAGCAGCGTATCGAGGGACACCTATAATTCACCCCTCCACTTT; CDR3aa: CASSVSRDTYNSPLHF; d_gene: NA; j_gene: TRBJ1-6; v_gene: TRBV9; len: 16; abundance: NA
CDR3nt: TGCGCCAGCAGCTTGTGGACAGCCTACGAGCAGTACTTC; CDR3aa: CASSLWTAYEQYF; d_gene: NA; j_gene: TRBJ2-7; v_gene: TRBV5-1; len: 13; abundance: NA
CDR3nt: TGCGCCAGCAGCTTGGCTGGACTAGCGGCCTATCAAGAGACCCAGTACTTC; CDR3aa: CASSLAGLAAYQETQYF; d_gene: TRBD2; j_gene: TRBJ2-5; v_gene: TRBV5-1; len: 17; abundance: NA
CDR3nt: TGTGCCAGCAGCTTAACCCGGGTGAGGGGAGCGGACACCGGGGAGCTGTTTTTT; CDR3aa: CASSLTRVRGADTGELFF; d_gene: NA; j_gene: TRBJ2-2; v_gene: TRBV7-3; len: 18; abundance: many
CDR3nt: TGTGCCAGCAGTCGACAGGGGGCGACCAACGATGGCTACACCTTC; CDR3aa: CASSRQGATNDGYTF; d_gene: TRBD1; j_gene: TRBJ1-2; v_gene: TRBV2; len: 15; abundance: many
CDR3nt: TGCAGCGGAGTAGAAAGGGGCGTGCAAGCTTTCTTT; CDR3aa: CSGVERGVQAFF; d_gene: NA; j_gene: TRBJ1-1; v_gene: TRBV29-1; len: 12; abundance: many
CDR3nt: TGTGCCAGCAGTGAAATCCCTAGCGGGGGTTCTACCTACGAGCAGTACTTC; CDR3aa: CASSEIPSGGSTYEQYF; d_gene: TRBD2; j_gene: TRBJ2-7; v_gene: TRBV2; len: 17; abundance: many
CDR3nt: TGTGCCAGCAGTGAGTTCGTCGCGGACCTCGCAGATACGCAGTATTTT; CDR3aa: CASSEFVADLADTQYF; d_gene: NA; j_gene: TRBJ2-3; v_gene: TRBV2; len: 16; abundance: many
CDR3nt: TGTGCCAGCAGCTGGGATCACGATGTGGGCACTGAAGCTTTCTTT; CDR3aa: CASSWDHDVGTEAFF; d_gene: NA; j_gene: TRBJ1-1; v_gene: TRBV12-3/TRBV12-4; len: 15; abundance: many